This T cell receptor (beta chain) appears in the sequencing data of a study of molecular identifiers for immune sequencing clone quantification. Study observations and caveats: Spiked TCR RNA from one Jurkat cell reportedly showed up when mixed among one million naive cells. Beyond 20 RNA copies, clones held over 97% of effector molecules, compared with under 1% in naive cells.

Both previously described methods and listed TCR primers were employed to make bulk TCR libraries. TCRdb analysed the PCR reads with MiXCR anew, one entry per CDR3 protein. This table has 400,000 to 600,000 distinct CDR3 sequences, 20% to 25% appearing once. Libraries of naive CD8 cells were prepared from 20,000 to 1,000,000 sorted cells using 10%, 30% or 50% RNA. As to this clonotype: The antigen remains unidentified.

The sequenced material came from naive CD8+ T cells from blood, with Jurkat cell RNA spiked in. Described subset: FACS-sorted CD8+CD4-CCR7+CD45RA+ naive T cells. The TCR originated in a human donor in good health. Some libraries in this study had Jurkat cell RNA spiked in.

CDR3 in DNA: TGCAGTGCTAGAGGATCCCAAGCGGTCACGCAGTATTTT. Protein: CSARGSQAVTQYF. The gene calls are TRBV20-1 and TRBJ2-3; tentative D call: TRBD2 (5 bases). Looked up from germline, CDR1 is DFQATT and CDR2 is SNEGSKA (reference sequence). This CDR3 contains 13 residues. Deletions cut 1 base from V and 9 bases from J, with 14 bases between.